This T cell receptor beta chain appears in the sequencing data of a study of T-cell reconstitution after alpha-beta-depleted transplantation in children. Preparation of the TCRbeta library involved a method that used unique molecular identifiers. Each CDR3 protein is one row after TCRdb ran MiXCR on the PCR reads. The data hold some 300,000 distinct CDR3 sequences, with 7.5% to 9% observed a single time. This clonotype was seen a handful of times. Its antigen remains unidentified. The V end was cut by 3 bases, the J end by 6 bases, with 9 bases between. Germline CDR1 is MNHEY and CDR2 is SMNVEV (reference sequence). The CDR3 has 12 residues. General observations from the study: One year after transplant, T-cell counts and diversity came mostly from newly produced T cells. Day-60 TCRbeta diversity that was high in some patients was derived from surviving recipient T cells and thymic progenitors. Reported findings indicate that, about two months after transplant, alpha-beta T cells came from several hundred expanded clones, which were derived from non-depleted graft cells.

Sequenced material: peripheral blood, taken 360 days after TCRalphabeta/CD19-depleted stem cell transplant. The chain joins TRBV27 to TRBJ2-7, with a possible D match to TRBD2 (5 bases). This receptor was taken from a female patient aged 2-15 years who had a stem cell transplant for Fanconi anemia, so the T cells may come from the graft donor. For the CDR3, the DNA is TGTGCCAGCAGTTTCGGACGGGGCGAGCAGTACTTC. It yields the protein CASSFGRGEQYF.